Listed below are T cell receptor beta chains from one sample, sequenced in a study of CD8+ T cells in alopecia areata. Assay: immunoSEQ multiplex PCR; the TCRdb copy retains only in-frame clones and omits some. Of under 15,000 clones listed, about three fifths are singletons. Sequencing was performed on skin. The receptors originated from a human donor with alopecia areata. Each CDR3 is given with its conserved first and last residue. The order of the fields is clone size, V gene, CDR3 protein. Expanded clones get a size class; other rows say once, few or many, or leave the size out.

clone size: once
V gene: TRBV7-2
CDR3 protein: CASSLVSGNTGELFF

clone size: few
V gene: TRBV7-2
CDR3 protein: CASSTRQGSSKNIQYF

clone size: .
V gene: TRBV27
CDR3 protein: CASKLQGARHLNTEAFF

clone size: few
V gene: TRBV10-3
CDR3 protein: CASSLGAMPQETQYF

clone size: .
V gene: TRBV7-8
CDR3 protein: CASSWDRANEKLFF

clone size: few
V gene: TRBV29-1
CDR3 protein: CSVEGPLVASTDTQYF

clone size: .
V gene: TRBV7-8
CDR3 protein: CASSPYQGLSYEQYF

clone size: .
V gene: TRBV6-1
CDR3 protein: CASSGLGLAANEQFF

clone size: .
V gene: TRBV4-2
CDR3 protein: CASSQDIWEPQHF

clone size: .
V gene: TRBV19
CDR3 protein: CASSIENRERNEQFF

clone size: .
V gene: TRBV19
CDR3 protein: CASSITAAGPEQYF

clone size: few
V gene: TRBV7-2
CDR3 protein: CASSLAQGQETQYF

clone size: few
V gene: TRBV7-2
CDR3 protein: CASSLVGGGEKLFF

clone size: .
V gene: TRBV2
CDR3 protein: CASSPSRGPQETQYF

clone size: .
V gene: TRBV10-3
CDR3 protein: CAISEGDLLETQYF

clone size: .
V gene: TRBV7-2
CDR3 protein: CASRGIGRLAVYEQYF

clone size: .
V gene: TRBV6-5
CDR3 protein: CASSYSPASSYEQYF

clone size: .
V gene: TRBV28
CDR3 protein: CASRTSGTDTQYF

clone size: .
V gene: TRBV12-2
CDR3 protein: CASRPPLAGSDEQYF

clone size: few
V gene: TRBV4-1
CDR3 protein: CASSQDPGLAGGPSNEQFF

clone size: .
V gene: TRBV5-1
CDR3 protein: CASSLAPGAYNEQFF

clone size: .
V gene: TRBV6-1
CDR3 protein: CASSGTSGPYEQYF

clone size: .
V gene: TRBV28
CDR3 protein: CASSLGVSGNRVTYTQYF

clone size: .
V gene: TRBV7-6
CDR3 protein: CASSLLAGGSYNEQFF

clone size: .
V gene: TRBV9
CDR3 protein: CASSDWIGNTIYF

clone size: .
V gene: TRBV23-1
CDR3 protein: CASSRVLSQGTYEQYF

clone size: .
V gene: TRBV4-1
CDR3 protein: CASSQSGQRDEKLFF

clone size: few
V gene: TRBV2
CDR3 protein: CASGTVSNQPQHF

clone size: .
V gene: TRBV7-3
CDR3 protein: CASSQDVYTSTDTQYF

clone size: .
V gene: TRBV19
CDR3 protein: CASSIGTVLISAPFGYTF

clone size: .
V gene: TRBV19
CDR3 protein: CASRIRAPGGEQFF

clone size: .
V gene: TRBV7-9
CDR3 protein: CASSPESYEQYF

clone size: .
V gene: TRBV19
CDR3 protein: CASSTRRETHYF

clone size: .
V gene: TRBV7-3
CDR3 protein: CASSFDRGNGYTF

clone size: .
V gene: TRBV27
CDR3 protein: CASSVRTGEAFYEQYF

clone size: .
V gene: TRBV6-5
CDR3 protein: CASSYGTRGYGCTF

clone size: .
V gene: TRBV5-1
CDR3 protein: CASSLGAKDGSYEQYF

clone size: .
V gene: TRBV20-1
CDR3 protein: CSAGDFYEQYF

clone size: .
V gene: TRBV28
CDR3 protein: CASNSGGSGNQPQHF

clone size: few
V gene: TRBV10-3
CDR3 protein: CAIRNDPQETQYF

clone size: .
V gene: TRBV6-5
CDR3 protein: CASSEGGTTYEQYF

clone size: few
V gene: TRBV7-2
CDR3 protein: CASSLGQNGYTF

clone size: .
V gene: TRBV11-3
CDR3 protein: CASSGKRGPTLYHNEQFF

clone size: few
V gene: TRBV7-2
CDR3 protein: CASSPAPYGYTF

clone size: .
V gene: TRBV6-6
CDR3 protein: CASSYSPGFAGELFF

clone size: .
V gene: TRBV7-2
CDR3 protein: CASSISTEYYGYTF